This T cell receptor (beta chain) was documented in a study of response to subunit inactivated influenza vaccine. Broader study findings: The authors put forward the suggestion that each seasonal influenza vaccination may bring in only a limited number of new T cells.

Each CDR3 protein is one row after TCRdb ran MiXCR on the RT-PCR reads. The sample holds about 170,000 distinct CDR3 sequences; roughly a tenth are singletons and the top ten take 35% to 40%. This clonotype was seen only a few times. What it binds is unknown. V lost 0 bases and J 0 bases, leaving 13 bases between the germline ends. This CDR3 region has 17 residues. Germline CDR1 reads LGHNA; CDR2 reads YSLEER. The clonotype was recovered from a man in his fifties or sixties who received an inactivated influenza vaccine. The input for sequencing was CD8+ T cells sorted from PBMCs, taken less than 30 months after vaccination. The V and J genes are TRBV4-3 and TRBJ2-3, with no clear D. In DNA form, the CDR3 reads TGCGCCAGCAGCCAAGATCGAGGCGGATCTAGCACAGATACGCAGTATTTT. The encoded protein is CASSQDRGGSSTDTQYF.